This TCR beta chain was sequenced for a study of cytomegalovirus exposure and HLA in healthy donors. Profiling relied on immunoSEQ multiplex PCR, and the TCRdb table lists in-frame clones only, not all of them. The data hold 150,000 to 200,000 clones, with roughly 88% observed a single time. CDR3 length: 16 amino acids. Trimming took 0 bases from V and 2 from J; bases not matched to a gene: 6. Germline values: CDR1 MGHRA, CDR2 YSYEKL. The origin of this receptor is a woman aged 18-29 years in good health and CMV-seronegative. The chain combines TRBV4-1 with TRBJ2-7, with 8 bases aligning to TRBD1. The sequenced sample was PBMCs. The CDR3, as DNA: TGCGCCAGCAGCCAAGATAGGGACAGGCTGGCCTACGAGCAGTACTTC. This encodes CASSQDRDRLAYEQYF.